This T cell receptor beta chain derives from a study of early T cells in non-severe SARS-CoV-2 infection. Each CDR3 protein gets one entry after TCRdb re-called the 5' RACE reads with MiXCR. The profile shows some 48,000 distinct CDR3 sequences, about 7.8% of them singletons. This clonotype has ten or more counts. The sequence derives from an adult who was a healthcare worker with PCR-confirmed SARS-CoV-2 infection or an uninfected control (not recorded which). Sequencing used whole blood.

This chain's CDR3 is CSALTGRGSYEQYF. The CDR3 region has the DNA TGCAGTGCCTTGACAGGGAGGGGCTCCTACGAGCAGTACTTC. This chain uses TRBV20-1 with TRBJ2-7; D is tentatively TRBD1 or TRBD2 (7 bases each). The CDR3 has 14 residues. Per the germline V gene, CDR1 is DFQATT and CDR2 is SNEGSKA (reference sequence). V was pared by 6 bases and J by 0 bases, with 15 bases between.